Listed below are T cell receptor beta chains from one sample, sequenced in a study of T cell changes during pregnancy in multiple sclerosis. Measured with immunoSEQ multiplex PCR; TCRdb has only the in-frame clones, and not every one. The sample consists of approximately 80,000 clones, roughly 95% of them appearing once. Specimen: peripheral blood, collected in the second trimester of pregnancy. All receptors come from a female donor in good health, enrolled as a control in a pregnancy study. CDR3s include the opening cysteine and the closing phenylalanine or tryptophan. A D gene is named only where the DNA matches it firmly. Not all rows give a size; the values are once, few, many and, for expanded clones, a class.

abundance,d_gene,j_gene,len,v_gene,CDR3aa
few,-,TRBJ1-1,14,TRBV6-4,CASSDSMSGAEAFF
-,-,TRBJ2-6,19,TRBV2,CASPGGQVEVGSGANVLTF
once,TRBD1,TRBJ1-1,15,TRBV11-2,CASSLGGQGSTEAFF
-,TRBD1,TRBJ2-7,15,TRBV5-1,CASSFPDRSSYEQYF
once,-,TRBJ2-5,15,TRBV9,CASSATGLLLETQYF
once,-,TRBJ1-1,15,TRBV5-1,CASSYLLTDNTEAFF
-,-,TRBJ2-7,15,TRBV19,CASSTVEQGVYEQYF
-,-,TRBJ1-1,14,TRBV19,CASSTLGGVTEAFF
once,TRBD2,TRBJ2-2,16,TRBV2,CASSELAGGRTGELFF
-,-,TRBJ2-3,16,TRBV5-4,CASSSGLLAASDTQYF
once,TRBD1,TRBJ2-5,16,TRBV4-3,CASSQRKTGGGETQYF
-,TRBD2,TRBJ2-1,17,TRBV7-9,CASSSLLAGGFYNEQFF
-,-,TRBJ1-1,17,TRBV14,CASSQAGLGLLATEAFF
-,TRBD2,TRBJ2-7,14,TRBV7-9,CASSPPGGSYEQYF
-,-,TRBJ1-1,13,TRBV19,CASSISGNTEAFF
few,-,TRBJ1-2,14,TRBV27,CASSSNRGEGGYTF
once,TRBD1,TRBJ2-5,14,TRBV5-4,CASSYGQGRETQYF
-,TRBD2,TRBJ2-1,17,TRBV19,CASSIDQAGGLWDEQFF
-,TRBD1,TRBJ2-1,14,TRBV7-6,CASSSDRVRNEQFF
-,TRBD2,TRBJ2-3,16,TRBV9,CASTPPLAGIADTQYF
once,-,TRBJ1-4,14,TRBV29-1,CSVQQGSPNEKLFF
once,-,TRBJ1-4,14,TRBV7-9,CASSLAGQGEKLFF
-,TRBD2,TRBJ2-6,20,TRBV7-3,CASSLLPGLAGGPGANVLTF
-,TRBD1,TRBJ1-1,16,TRBV4-1,CASSQDLTGVNTEAFF
-,-,TRBJ2-5,14,TRBV5-6,CASSHTGFEETQYF
-,TRBD1,TRBJ1-6,16,TRBV4-3,CASSQGTGTENSPLHF
-,-,TRBJ2-3,15,TRBV9,CASSVQGDYADTQYF
-,-,TRBJ2-2,18,TRBV4-3,CASSQETAGYTVAGELFF
-,-,TRBJ2-1,19,TRBV27,CASSSLKIRGREPLNEQFF
few,TRBD1,TRBJ2-6,19,TRBV7-9,CASSLAQYRGRAGANVLTF
-,-,TRBJ2-5,13,TRBV19,CASSIPGGETQYF
-,TRBD1,TRBJ1-1,17,TRBV2,CASSEGLSWAGGTEAFF
-,TRBD1,TRBJ2-1,15,TRBV30,CASSSGQNSYNEQFF
once,TRBD1,TRBJ1-3,15,TRBV5-4,CASSLGTGAGNTIYF
-,-,TRBJ1-5,14,TRBV13,CASSQWGGNQPQHF
-,-,TRBJ2-5,13,TRBV7-9,CASSSGPGETQYF
-,TRBD1,TRBJ2-3,16,TRBV4-1,CASSEEQGAGSDTQYF
-,TRBD1,TRBJ1-2,13,TRBV5-4,CASSLDRADGYTF
-,-,TRBJ2-7,12,TRBV7-9,CASGGSAYEQYF
-,TRBD2,TRBJ2-1,14,TRBV6-4,CASRASGGYNEQFF
-,-,TRBJ1-2,12,TRBV6-5,CASTQGSYGYTF
-,TRBD1,TRBJ1-1,13,TRBV7-2,CASSRDSYTEAFF
-,TRBD1,TRBJ2-7,12,TRBV7-2,CASTDRAYEQYF
-,TRBD1,TRBJ1-4,15,TRBV11-2,CASSFRWTGAGKLFF
-,-,TRBJ1-5,13,TRBV4-3,CASSQDTRQPQHF
-,TRBD1,TRBJ1-1,14,TRBV15,CATSRGDRDTEAFF